These T cell receptor beta chains were read from a single sample in a study of cytomegalovirus exposure and HLA in healthy donors. Assay: immunoSEQ multiplex PCR; the TCRdb copy retains only in-frame clones and omits some. The table records about 240,000 clones, around nine tenths of them present only once. The specimen was PBMCs. The receptors were gathered from a man between 18 and 29 years old in good health and CMV-seronegative. CDR3s include the opening cysteine and the closing phenylalanine or tryptophan. The order of the fields is clone size, D gene, V gene, J gene, CDR3 DNA, CDR3 protein. A D gene is named only where the DNA matches it firmly. A clone size is listed for some rows: how often the clone was seen (once, few, many), or a class if it is expanded.

.	.	TRBV19	TRBJ1-2	TGTGCCAGTAGTATCGTCGGCGGAATATATGGCTACACCTTC	CASSIVGGIYGYTF
.	TRBD2	TRBV4-3	TRBJ2-7	TGCGCCAGCAGCCAAGGAGTGGGGCGGGAGGTCCCCTACGAGCAGTACTTC	CASSQGVGREVPYEQYF
.	.	TRBV9	TRBJ2-3	TGTGCCAGCAGCGTGCCGGGGAGCACAGATACGCAGTATTTT	CASSVPGSTDTQYF
.	.	TRBV7-8	TRBJ2-1	TGTGCCAGCAGCCAGGTTGCCTCCTACAATGAGCAGTTCTTC	CASSQVASYNEQFF
.	.	TRBV6-6	TRBJ2-3	TGTGCCAGCAGCCCGGTATCCGGCACAGATACGCAGTATTTT	CASSPVSGTDTQYF
.	TRBD2	TRBV7-9	TRBJ2-3	TGTGCCAGCAGCTTAGCGGGGGGGTTGGATACGCAGTATTTT	CASSLAGGLDTQYF
.	.	TRBV10-3	TRBJ2-7	TGTGCCGGCAGGGAAGGGACATCCTACGAGCAGTACTTC	CAGREGTSYEQYF
.	.	TRBV5-1	TRBJ1-1	TGCGCCAGCAGCTTTACGGGGGGCGGTTACACTGAAGCTTTCTTT	CASSFTGGGYTEAFF
.	TRBD1	TRBV12-5	TRBJ1-1	TGTGCTAGTGGCTCGGGACAGGGGACCACTGAAGCTTTCTTT	CASGSGQGTTEAFF
.	TRBD1	TRBV5-1	TRBJ1-2	TGCGCCAGCAGCCCCCGGACAGGGAGTTTCCCTAACTATGGCTACACCTTC	CASSPRTGSFPNYGYTF
.	TRBD1	TRBV4-3	TRBJ1-2	TGCGCCAGCAGCCAAGATGACAACAGGGGCTATGGCTACACCTTC	CASSQDDNRGYGYTF
.	TRBD1	TRBV6-1	TRBJ2-7	TGTGCCAGCAGTACCCGACAGGGAGACTACGAGCAGTACTTC	CASSTRQGDYEQYF
.	.	TRBV7-2	TRBJ2-4	TGTGCCAGCAGCTTAACTAGCCGAAGTAAAAACATTCAGTACTTC	CASSLTSRSKNIQYF
.	.	TRBV7-8	TRBJ2-5	TGTGCCAGCAGTCATCGCGGCGTCGGGGAGACCCAGTACTTC	CASSHRGVGETQYF
.	.	TRBV7-6	TRBJ2-3	TGTGCCAGCAGCCTACAGCGGTACACAGATACGCAGTATTTT	CASSLQRYTDTQYF
.	TRBD2	TRBV7-8	TRBJ2-7	TGTGCCAGCAGCTTAGGAGCGGGGGGGAGGAAGTACGAGCAGTACTTC	CASSLGAGGRKYEQYF
.	.	TRBV11-2	TRBJ2-7	TGTGCCAGCAGCTCAAACAGGGGCCCCGGGGGATCCTACGAGCAGTACTTC	CASSSNRGPGGSYEQYF
.	.	TRBV28	TRBJ2-7	TGTGCCAGCAGAAGAACCCGAGTGCTAGCGAATTCCTACGAGCAGTACTTC	CASRRTRVLANSYEQYF
.	.	TRBV27	TRBJ2-2	TGTGCCAGCAGTTTCCAGAACACCGGGGAGCTGTTTTTT	CASSFQNTGELFF
.	TRBD1	TRBV5-6	TRBJ1-5	TGTGCCAGCAACGACAGGGGTGGCAATCAGCCCCAGCATTTT	CASNDRGGNQPQHF
.	TRBD2	TRBV30	TRBJ2-6	TGTGCCTGGAGTAGCGGGAGAGCTGGGGCCAACGTCCTGACTTTC	CAWSSGRAGANVLTF
.	TRBD2	TRBV2	TRBJ2-2	TGTGCCAGCTCCGGCGGGGGTTACCCCGGGGAGCTGTTTTTT	CASSGGGYPGELFF
.	.	TRBV27	TRBJ2-7	TGTGCCAGCAAGCCGGGACTGAGAGTGGAACAGTACTTC	CASKPGLRVEQYF
.	.	TRBV6-5	TRBJ2-6	TGTGCCAGCAGTCGCAGGATTTCTGGGGCCAACGTCCTGACTTTC	CASSRRISGANVLTF
.	TRBD1	TRBV6-5	TRBJ1-1	TGTGCCAGCAGTTTAGGGACAGGTGAAGCTTTCTTT	CASSLGTGEAFF
.	TRBD1	TRBV19	TRBJ2-3	TGTGCCAGTAGTCTCTCCGGGACAGGGGCAGATACGCAGTATTTT	CASSLSGTGADTQYF
.	.	TRBV29-1	TRBJ2-5	TGCAGCGTTAGTAGGAGGGCGGGCAGGGGGCAAGAGACCCAGTACTTC	CSVSRRAGRGQETQYF
.	TRBD2	TRBV9	TRBJ2-1	TGTGCCAGCAGCGTAGTGGGGACTAGCGGGAGTGATGAGCAGTTCTTC	CASSVVGTSGSDEQFF
.	TRBD2	TRBV6-1	TRBJ2-4	TGTGCCAGCAGTGAATTGGTAGCGGGGAGTGGAATCCAGTACTTC	CASSELVAGSGIQYF
.	TRBD2	TRBV4-1	TRBJ2-3	TGCGCCAGCAGCCCACGACTTGCGAGCGGGGGGGCCCACACAGATACGCAGTATTTT	CASSPRLASGGAHTDTQYF
.	.	TRBV9	TRBJ1-5	TGTGCCAGCAGCTCGGCGGGAGGCGGATATCAGCCCCAGCATTTT	CASSSAGGGYQPQHF
.	.	TRBV6-5	TRBJ2-7	TGTGCCAGCAGTCCCTCTGGGACAAAGGACGACGAGCAGTACTTC	CASSPSGTKDDEQYF
.	TRBD1	TRBV6-6	TRBJ2-1	TGTGCCAGCAGTTACTCGAGGACAGGGGTAAGCAATGAGCAGTTCTTC	CASSYSRTGVSNEQFF
.	.	TRBV6-6	TRBJ1-2	TGTGCCAGCAGTACCACGGAGGGTATAGATGGCTACACCTTC	CASSTTEGIDGYTF
.	.	TRBV29-1	TRBJ2-3	TGCAGCGTTTCCCGCTCGGCAGATACGCAGTATTTT	CSVSRSADTQYF
.	.	TRBV6-1	TRBJ2-3	TGTGCCAGCAGTGTAGGGCAGGGGAAAACAGATACGCAGTATTTT	CASSVGQGKTDTQYF
.	.	TRBV28	TRBJ2-5	TGTGCCAGCAGCTCCCCCGGCAGGGTCCAAGAGACCCAGTACTTC	CASSSPGRVQETQYF
.	.	TRBV28	TRBJ1-2	TGTGCCAGCAGTGAAGGACAGCATTATGGCTACACCTTC	CASSEGQHYGYTF
.	.	TRBV6-5	TRBJ1-5	TGTGCCAGCAGGGCGAACAGGGCAGAGCCCCAGCATTTT	CASRANRAEPQHF
.	.	TRBV10-3	TRBJ1-2	TGTGCCATCACCGCGGAGGGAGGCTACACCTTC	CAITAEGGYTF
.	TRBD1	TRBV12-5	TRBJ2-3	TGTGCTAGTGGTCTCGGACAGGGACCAGATACGCAGTATTTT	CASGLGQGPDTQYF
.	.	TRBV30	TRBJ2-1	TGTGCCTGGAGTACGCCCGAGCGGAGCTCCTACAATGAGCAGTTCTTC	CAWSTPERSSYNEQFF
.	.	TRBV6-1	TRBJ2-7	TGTGCCAGCAGTGAATCCCTAGTCCGGGACGAGCAGTACTTC	CASSESLVRDEQYF
.	TRBD1	TRBV5-1	TRBJ2-7	TGCGCCAGCACCCGAGGGACAGGGGGCTACGAGCAGTACTTC	CASTRGTGGYEQYF
.	TRBD1	TRBV28	TRBJ1-4	TGTGCCAGCAGTGGACAGGGAATGGGTGAAAAACTGTTTTTT	CASSGQGMGEKLFF
.	TRBD2	TRBV2	TRBJ2-5	TGTGCCAGCAGTGAAGCTTCTCCACTAGCGGGGCAAGAGACCCAGTACTTC	CASSEASPLAGQETQYF
.	.	TRBV7-2	TRBJ2-1	TGTGCCAGCAGCTTATTGGGCACTGAGCAGTTCTTC	CASSLLGTEQFF
.	.	TRBV5-6	TRBJ2-2	TGTGCCAGCAGCTTGGTTCCAGGGCCCACCGGGGAGCTGTTTTTT	CASSLVPGPTGELFF
.	.	TRBV4-2	TRBJ2-2	TGTGCCAGCAGCCAATTCAGCGACTCGGCGAACACCGGGGAGCTGTTTTTT	CASSQFSDSANTGELFF
.	.	TRBV30	TRBJ2-7	TGTGCCTGGAGTGGGGGGCATACCTACGAGCAGTACTTC	CAWSGGHTYEQYF
.	TRBD2	TRBV4-1	TRBJ2-7	TGCGCCAGCAGCCCATCCTCGACTAGCGGGAGCGTCTACGAGCAGTACTTC	CASSPSSTSGSVYEQYF
.	TRBD1	TRBV23-1	TRBJ2-4	TGCGCCAGCAACTCACGGGGCGGACAGGGGCCCCGAGGTGGCAAAAACATTCAGTACTTC	CASNSRGGQGPRGGKNIQYF
once	.	TRBV25-1	TRBJ2-7	TGTGCCAGCAGTGATATCTCCTACGAGCAGTACTTC	CASSDISYEQYF
.	TRBD1	TRBV5-1	TRBJ2-7	TGCGCCAGCAGTAGGACAGGGGTCCACGAGCAGTACTTC	CASSRTGVHEQYF
.	.	TRBV7-9	TRBJ2-1	TGTGCCAGCAGCGTACGGCGGATCGGGAATGAGCAGTTCTTC	CASSVRRIGNEQFF
.	TRBD1	TRBV5-1	TRBJ1-4	TGCGCCAGCAGCCAAAAACAGGGGGCAAATGAAAAACTGTTTTTT	CASSQKQGANEKLFF
.	.	TRBV6-5	TRBJ1-1	TGTGCCAGCAGTTACGATCGGGGGAACACTGAAGCTTTCTTT	CASSYDRGNTEAFF
.	TRBD2	TRBV20-1	TRBJ2-7	TGCAGTGCTCCCGGGAGGTACGAGCAGTACTTC	CSAPGRYEQYF
.	.	TRBV6-1	TRBJ1-4	TGTGCCAGCAGAAAAGCGGCTAATGAAAAACTGTTTTTT	CASRKAANEKLFF
.	.	TRBV5-4	TRBJ2-3	TGTGCCAGCAGCCTCGGGGGAGCGACGGCAGATACGCAGTATTTT	CASSLGGATADTQYF